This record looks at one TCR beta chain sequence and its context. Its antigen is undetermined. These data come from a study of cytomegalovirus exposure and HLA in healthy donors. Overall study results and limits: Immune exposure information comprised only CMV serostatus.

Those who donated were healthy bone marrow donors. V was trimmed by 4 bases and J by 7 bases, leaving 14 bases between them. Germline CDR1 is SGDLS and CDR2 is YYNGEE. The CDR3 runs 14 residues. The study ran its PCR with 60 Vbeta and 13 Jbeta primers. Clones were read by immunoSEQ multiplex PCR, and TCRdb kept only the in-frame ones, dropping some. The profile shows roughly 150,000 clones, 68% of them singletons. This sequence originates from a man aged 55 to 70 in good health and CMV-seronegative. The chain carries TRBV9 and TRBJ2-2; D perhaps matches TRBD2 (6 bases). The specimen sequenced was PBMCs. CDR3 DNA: TGTGCCAGCAGCTTCAGCGGGTCTGGCGGGGAGCTGTTTTTT. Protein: CASSFSGSGGELFF.